A single sample is the source of the 11 T cell receptor beta chains below, sequenced in a study of blood T cell repertoires in COVID-19. Produced via immunoSEQ multiplex PCR; TCRdb's table is partial and in-frame only. The sample gives 450,000 or so clones, 89% of which show up once; approximately 0.9% is in the top ten. The sequencing input was peripheral blood. These TCRs come from a man between 18 and 29 years old with COVID-19, enrolled during active disease.

The J gene is TRBJ1-1, the V gene TRBV9, with D unclear. This CDR3 comprises 13 residues. Germline assignment: CDR1 SGDLS and CDR2 YYNGEE. V was clipped by 6 bases and J by 2 bases, with 11 bases between them. CDR3 protein: CASTIGINTEAFF. The CDR3 bases are TGTGCCAGCACTATCGGGATCAACACTGAAGCTTTCTTT. The full variable domain, rest sourced from reference TRBV9 and TRBJ1-1, is DSGVTQTPKHLITATGQRVTLRCSPRSGDLSVYWYQQSLDQGLQFLIQYYNGEERAKGNILERFSAQQFPDLHSELNLSSLELGDSALYFCASTIGINTEAFFGQGTRLTVV.

The chain combines TRBV7-3 with TRBJ2-7; TRBD2 aligns across 9 bases. V lost 2 bases and J lost 5; bases outside the gene matches: 7. CDR1 is SGHTA, CDR2 FQGTGA, per germline. This CDR3 is built from 15 residues. The CDR3 nucleotides are TGTGCCAGCAGCTTATCGGCTAGCGGGATCCACGAGCAGTACTTC. Protein product: CASSLSASGIHEQYF.

V usage is TRBV18 and J usage is TRBJ2-5; the D is unclear. V was cut by 1 base and J by 3 bases, with 6 bases left in between. CDR1 is KGHSH, CDR2 LQKENI, per germline. The CDR3 loop spans 13 amino acids. CDR3 protein: CASSPLAKETQYF. Written as DNA, the CDR3 is TGTGCCAGCTCACCACTAGCAAAAGAGACCCAGTACTTC.

The chain couples TRBV24-1 to TRBJ2-3, with 8 positions matching TRBD2. Germline lookup yields CDR1 KGHDR and CDR2 SFDVKD. Trimming cost V 3 bases and J 2 bases; bases outside gene matches: 3. This CDR3 comprises 15 residues. The CDR3 loop is CATSDLSGDTDTQYF. The CDR3 DNA sequence: TGTGCCACCAGTGATCTTAGCGGGGACACAGATACGCAGTATTTT.

The chain employs TRBV12-3 or TRBV12-4 and TRBJ2-7; D call uncertain. This CDR3 region has 13 residues. V lost 5 bases and J lost 2, with 10 bases in between. The CDR3: CASSLRLAYEQYF. The DNA for the CDR3 is TGTGCCAGCAGTCTCAGACTCGCCTACGAGCAGTACTTC.

This clone appeared a single time. The chain carries TRBV30 and TRBJ2-7, with 7 bases identical to TRBD1. This CDR3 has 13 residues. V lost 2 bases and J lost 2; bases outside the gene matches: 3. Germline lookup yields CDR1 GTSNPN and CDR2 SVGIG (reference sequence). CDR3 residues: CAWSWDSTYEQYF. CDR3 in DNA: TGTGCCTGGAGTTGGGACAGCACCTACGAGCAGTACTTC.

The DNA of the CDR3 is TGTGCCAGCAGCGATGGGACTAGGGCCGGGGAGCTGTTTTTT. Its protein product is CASSDGTRAGELFF. The chain recombines TRBV9 with TRBJ2-2; 8 nucleotides line up with TRBD2. There are 14 residues in the CDR3. J lost 6 bases, V lost 3 bases, and 4 bases had no gene match. Germline CDR1 is SGDLS and CDR2 is YYNGEE.

There are a few counts of this clone. The V call is TRBV7-6, the J call TRBJ2-1, with D maybe TRBD1 (6 bases). In germline, CDR1 is SGHVS, CDR2 FNYEAQ. The V gene lost 2 bases and the J gene lost 5 bases, with 13 bases spanning the gap. The CDR3 consists of 15 residues. CDR3 loop: CASSLSGTPDNEQFF. Here the CDR3 DNA reads TGTGCCAGCAGCTTATCCGGGACACCCGACAATGAGCAGTTCTTC.

Points on this clone: The junction does not match germline at one end; this may be a read error. V is TRBV3-1 (or the pseudogene TRBV3-2) and J is TRBJ2-7; 7 positions agree with TRBD1. The CDR3 is 15 amino acids. Germline V gene lookup returns CDR1 LGHDT and CDR2 YNNKEL (reference sequence). In DNA form, the CDR3 reads TGTGCCAGCAGGCAAGAACAGGGGCGAAACTACGAGCAGTACTTC. It translates to CASRQEQGRNYEQYF.

The rearrangement joins TRBV19 to TRBJ2-7; maybe TRBD2 (6 bases). V lost 3 bases to trimming and J lost 4 bases, with 22 bases between them. The CDR3 totals 17 residues. Germline V gene data show CDR1 as LNHDA and CDR2 as SQIVND (reference sequence). Written as DNA, the CDR3 is TGTGCCAGTAGTATGGGTTTCCAGGGAGGACGGACGTACGAGCAGTACTTC. This encodes CASSMGFQGGRTYEQYF.

The gene calls are TRBV9 and TRBJ2-5; 12 bases fit TRBD2. The CDR3 totals 22 residues. The V gene's germline CDR1 is SGDLS and CDR2 YYNGEE. Germline trimming cut 0 bases from V and 1 base from J; bases unmatched to any gene: 19. The CDR3: CASSVGPGMVYGLAGPQETQYF. The CDR3 nucleotides read TGTGCCAGCAGCGTAGGTCCCGGTATGGTCTACGGACTAGCGGGACCCCAAGAGACCCAGTACTTC.